The subject of this entry is one T cell receptor (beta chain). What this receptor recognizes is not known. No per-base quality is available; no much larger clone lies one base away. This sample was included in a study of cytomegalovirus exposure and HLA in healthy donors (dated by TCRdb to 2016 to 2017). Turning to the overall study: An earlier analysis of some 600 of the donors reported around 280 Gb of sequence data and roughly 120 million unique TCR beta sequences obtained from roughly 180 million T cells. An early release that covered more than 550 HLA-typed donors contained 250 to 350 gigabases of sequencing data and 85 million to 100 million unique TCR sequences. Of the roughly 400 genotyped donors, approximately 81% were placed in the genetic ancestry cluster associated with self-reported Caucasian donors. The aim of the study was to test whether cataloging public T cell receptors could identify signatures of past pathogen exposure. The study used immunosequencing to profile the T cell repertoires of 666 subjects and linked those repertoires to cytomegalovirus serostatus. Along with the roughly 670-subject first cohort, a separate validation cohort of some 130 different subjects was used. High-throughput TCR immunosequencing, statistical association of individual TCRs with disease status, and machine learning were combined to predict cytomegalovirus infection status. A later analysis re-examined previously published TCR beta repertoires from around 670 donors and added high-resolution HLA genotyping to investigate patterns of TCR occurrence. Rather than using new phenotypic data, the later analysis identified candidate immune exposures from TCR beta sequences and from how often those sequences occurred across donors. To decide whether each TCR beta V gene segment behaved as functional or pseudogenic, an earlier analysis of 587 of the donors relied on high-throughput TCR beta sequencing. Donor age, sex, ethnicity and CMV serostatus were compiled together with the repertoire data. In a later genetic analysis, genome-wide SNP genotypes for 398 of the 666 donors were used, and that subset was treated as a discovery cohort. All discovery cohort repertoires had been generated using a single sequencing platform. HLA typing covered class I and class II loci at four-digit resolution. The number of typed donors differed by locus: 629-630 for A, B, C, DRB1 and DQB1; 522 for DQA1; 606 for DPA1; and 400 to 480 for DPB1. Because of strong linkage in the cohort, roughly five DR-DQ haplotypes were treated as single units for association and clustering. On average, about 200,000 unique TCR beta nucleotide sequences were sequenced per donor among a few hundred genotyped donors of the cohort, with roughly 19% of those sequences being non-productive. The paper as a whole reports these results and caveats: In a later analysis, 16,951 TCR beta sequences were associated with specific HLA alleles at a false discovery rate of 0.05. Some IMGT-functional V segments, including TRBV6-2 and TRBV6-3, could not be told apart with the 87-base-pair reads, so those segments were excluded. A further reported finding was that TCR beta sequences accurately predicted the HLA-A and HLA-B alleles for most subjects in the first cohort. When HLA alleles, especially DR and DQ, strongly co-occurred, attributing TCR associations to individual alleles was difficult. In a later analysis, most CMV-associated TCR beta chains were found to appear HLA-restricted, with HLA associations seemingly driven largely by CMV exposure. In this cohort, only TCR beta chains were sequenced, and detectable features were limited by the absence of alpha or paired-chain data. In an earlier analysis of under 600 of the donors, most TCR beta V segments were observed in productive rearrangements about 87% or about 30% of the time, broadly matching IMGT annotations. Correlated functional status among segregating V segments might reflect linkage disequilibrium, but an unknown experimental factor could not be ruled out. For the cohort, immune exposure information was limited to CMV serostatus. In a later genetic analysis, fewer N-insertions in productive TCRs were reported among donors in an Asian-associated ancestry cluster than the roughly 640-donor mean. In vitro tests confirmed that a few of the cytomegalovirus-associated TCR beta chains recognize cytomegalovirus antigens. HLA typing was unavailable for some donors at each locus, so association tests used only the typed subset. Cytomegalovirus status was reported to be diagnosed by the classifier with high specificity and sensitivity in both the original and validation cohorts. A cluster of highly shared sequence variants was judged likely to represent a technical artifact of the sequencing pipeline. Most TCR sequences were seen in very few donors, while some public TCRs were found in many individuals. According to a later analysis, TCR association rates differed among HLA loci, with DRB1 alleles showing the most associated TCRs and HLA-C alleles showing the fewest. Because counts were too low, roughly 18 rarely observed V segments, including chromosome 9 orphons, were left out of the earlier analysis of 500 to 650 of the donors. The authors suggested that the approach could potentially be generalized to other disease states and immunological phenotypes. In a later analysis, several top co-occurrence clusters were reported to appear linked to parvovirus B19, influenza, CMV and Epstein-Barr virus. The study listed approximately 150 TCR beta chains as associated with cytomegalovirus. Sequencing depth was assumed to be roughly uniform across donors in the presence/absence analyses, though that assumption may not hold. In a later genetic analysis, a missense DCLRE1C variant was associated with V-gene and J-gene trimming of TCR beta chains, and the association was replicated in an independent cohort. In a later analysis, HLA-associated TCR beta chains were found to be more clonally expanded and to have lower generation probabilities than equally common non-associated chains.

The cohort was made up of several hundred healthy bone marrow donors. At the time of sampling, every cohort member was nominally healthy, though immune exposures that went unrecorded were likely present. The donor was CMV seronegative and was included in the group of hundreds of seronegative cohort members. Each donor provided a peripheral blood sample, and peripheral blood mononuclear cells were used for TCR beta sequencing. Genomic DNA extraction from the blood cell samples was performed with the Qiagen DNeasy Blood Extraction Kit. The CDR3 goes from the cysteine to the phenylalanine over 16 residues. The read is trimmed to its CDR3 DNA, 48 bases read in frame from base 1. Via the germline V gene, CDR1 is SGHTA and CDR2 FQGNSA. At the junction V is shortened by 5 bases and J by 2 bases, with 19 bases in between. The library was prepared using the immunoSEQ multiplex PCR assay. A mixture of 60 forward primers for TCR Vbeta segments and 13 reverse primers for TCR Jbeta segments was used in the multiplex PCR. Amplification of the CDR3 region of rearranged TCR beta genes was performed with a multiplex PCR assay on genomic DNA. Amplified TCR beta libraries were sequenced as 87-base-pair reads on the Illumina HiSeq System. Per the authors' processing: A later analysis counted about 82 million unique TCR beta chains across the 550 to 800 repertoires, and roughly 10 million of these chains were shared by at least two donors. To remove PCR and sequencing errors, raw reads were error-corrected and collapsed into unique sequences using a nearest-neighbor algorithm that merged closely related sequences. Alignment of CDR3 sequences to IMGT reference sequences was used to assign V, D and J gene segments. Each retained sequence needed at least a six-nucleotide match to both a V gene segment and a J gene segment. A rearrangement counted as productive if the CDR3 had no stop codons and remained in frame with V and J, and every other rearrangement counted as non-productive. CDR3 was defined by IMGT convention, running from the second conserved V-encoded cysteine to the conserved J-encoded phenylalanine. The earlier analysis of roughly 590 of the donors excluded any sequence lacking an unambiguous match to a single V gene segment. In an earlier analysis of some 590 of the donors, V segments were called functional above 56.7% productive rearrangements and were called segregating when the between-donor standard deviation exceeded 5%. To diagnose cytomegalovirus status from the catalog of TCR beta chain sequences, a statistical classification framework was built. A later analysis assigned V and J genes by comparing TCR nucleotide sequences with IMGT/GENE-DB human TR gene sequences. Using the TCRdist pipeline, a later analysis assigned CDR3 sequences along with most-parsimonious VDJ recombination scenarios. In a later analysis, each TCR beta chain was defined by its CDR3 amino acid sequence together with its V-gene family, and reads without a unique V-gene family were excluded. In a later analysis, around 600 highly shared, low-generation-probability nucleotide sequences were removed to address suspected cross-contamination and a sequencing artifact. A later analysis calculated a clonal expansion index for each public chain from normalized within-repertoire ranks of inferred template counts. A later analysis computed generation probabilities with a VDJ recombination model fitted to out-of-frame rearrangements, and checked the results against IGoR. In a later analysis, hypergeometric tests were used to score TCR-TCR, TCR-HLA and TCR-CMV co-occurrence, with a repertoire-size bias correction applied to TCR pairs. A later analysis estimated false discovery rates by permuting HLA or CMV assignments 20 times. In a later analysis, co-occurring TCRs were grouped using DBSCAN, and TCRdist sequence similarity was added for clustering within HLA-allele-positive subsets. Repertoires with fewer than 30,000 or more than 120,000 public chains were left out of co-occurrence clustering, as were four to six repertoires with anomalous nucleotide sharing. The clones in this table, taken by TCRdb from immuneACCESS, are in-frame only. Not every clone is retained; where verified, under half of the shortfall comes from an unresolved V gene, and the cause of the rest is unknown. That table gives V, J and clone size, and the DNA gave D and trimming. The sample profile shows fewer than 250,000 clones; 79% of them were found once. Roughly 1.6% of the sample comes from the top ten.

This receptor was obtained from a woman aged 45-59 years in good health and CMV-seronegative. The V gene is TRBV7-2 and the J gene is TRBJ2-7; the D gene is possibly TRBD1, with 6 bases matching. Sequencing was done on a sample of PBMCs. Here the CDR3 is given as CASSPDGTNYPYEQYF. The bases are TGTGCCAGCAGCCCCGATGGGACAAATTATCCCTACGAGCAGTACTTC.